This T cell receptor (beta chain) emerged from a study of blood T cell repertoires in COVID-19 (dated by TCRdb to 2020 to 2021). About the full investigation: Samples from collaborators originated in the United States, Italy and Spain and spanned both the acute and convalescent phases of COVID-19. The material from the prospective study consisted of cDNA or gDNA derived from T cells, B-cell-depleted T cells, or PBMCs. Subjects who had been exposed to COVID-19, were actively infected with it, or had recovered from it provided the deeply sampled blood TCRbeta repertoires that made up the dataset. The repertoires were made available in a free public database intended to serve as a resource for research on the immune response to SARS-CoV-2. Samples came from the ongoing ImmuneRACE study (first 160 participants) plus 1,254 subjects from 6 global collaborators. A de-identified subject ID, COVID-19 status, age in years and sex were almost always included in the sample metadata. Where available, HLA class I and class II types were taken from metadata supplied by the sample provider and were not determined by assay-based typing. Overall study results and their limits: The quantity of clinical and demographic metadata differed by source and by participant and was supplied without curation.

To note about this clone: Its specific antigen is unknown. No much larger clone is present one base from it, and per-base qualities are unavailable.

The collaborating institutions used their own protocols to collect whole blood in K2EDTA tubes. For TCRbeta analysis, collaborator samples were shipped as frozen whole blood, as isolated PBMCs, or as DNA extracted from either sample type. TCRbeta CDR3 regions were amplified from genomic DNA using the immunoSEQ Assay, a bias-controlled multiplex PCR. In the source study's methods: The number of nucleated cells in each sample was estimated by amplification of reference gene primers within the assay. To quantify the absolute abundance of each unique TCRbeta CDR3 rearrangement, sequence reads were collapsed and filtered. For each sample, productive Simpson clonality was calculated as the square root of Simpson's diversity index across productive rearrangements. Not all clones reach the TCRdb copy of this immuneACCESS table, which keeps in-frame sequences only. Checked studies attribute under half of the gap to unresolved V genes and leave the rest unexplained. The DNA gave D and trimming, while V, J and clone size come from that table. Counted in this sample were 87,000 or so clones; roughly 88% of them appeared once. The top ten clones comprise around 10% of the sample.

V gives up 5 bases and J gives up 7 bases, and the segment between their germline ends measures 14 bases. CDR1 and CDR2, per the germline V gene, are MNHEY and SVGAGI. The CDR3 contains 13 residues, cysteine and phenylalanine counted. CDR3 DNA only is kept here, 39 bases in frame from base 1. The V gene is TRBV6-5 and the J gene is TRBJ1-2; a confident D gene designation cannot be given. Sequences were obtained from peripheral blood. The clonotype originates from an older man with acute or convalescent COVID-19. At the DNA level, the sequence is TGTGCCAGCAGTCCCACAAGCGGTCTTGGCTACACCTTC. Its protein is CASSPTSGLGYTF.